Presented here are 13 T cell receptor beta chains from one specimen sequenced in a study of cytomegalovirus exposure and HLA in healthy donors. The PCR employed 60 Vbeta primers together with 13 Jbeta primers. This table comes from immunoSEQ multiplex PCR, and its TCRdb copy is limited to in-frame clones, with some not included. The repertoire holds about 160,000 clones, with roughly 76% as singletons. The sample consisted of PBMCs. Receptors were obtained from a man aged 55 to 70 in good health and CMV-seronegative.

In its sample, this clone was seen a few times. At one end the junction does not follow the germline gene, possibly because of a read error. CDR3 bases: TGTTCCAGCAGCTCGGGGGGGCAGCTGATAAGGGAGGCCCAGTACTTC. Translating gives CSSSSGGQLIREAQYF. V gene TRBV7-9 combines with J gene TRBJ2-5; 8 bases fit TRBD2. The CDR3 runs to 16 residues. From germline, CDR1 is SEHNR and CDR2 FQNEAQ (reference sequence).

V usage is TRBV5-1 and J usage is TRBJ1-1, with 7 bases lining up with TRBD1. The CDR3 spans 15 residues. The J segment lost 11 bases and the V segment lost 4 bases, leaving 17 bases of the junction unmatched. Germline CDR1 SGHRS, CDR2 YFSETQ. CDR3 sequence: CASSPNRGPTRGAFF. The DNA for the CDR3 is TGCGCCAGCAGCCCCAACAGGGGTCCTACCCGGGGGGCTTTCTTT.

V and J are TRBV19 and TRBJ2-5; 12 bases map to TRBD2. Germline CDR1 and CDR2: LNHDA and SQIVND (reference sequence). The V and J ends lost 5 bases and 5 bases, in that order; junction bases with no gene match: 3. The length of the CDR3 is 14 residues. CDR3: CASSGGLAGETQYF. As DNA, the CDR3 is TGTGCCAGTAGTGGAGGACTAGCGGGGGAGACCCAGTACTTC.

The chain combines TRBV19 with TRBJ1-1; 10 nucleotides line up with TRBD1. Losses at the gene ends were 6 bases for V and 3 bases for J; bases not matched to a gene: 4. Germline assignment: CDR1 LNHDA and CDR2 SQIVND (reference sequence). The CDR3 extends over 14 amino acids. The CDR3 region has the DNA TGTGCCAGTAGCACGGGACAGGGGTACACTGAAGCTTTCTTT. The encoded protein is CASSTGQGYTEAFF. Full variable domain (remainder filled in from reference TRBV19 and TRBJ1-1): DGGITQSPKYLFRKEGQNVTLSCEQNLNHDAMYWYRQDPGQGLRLIYYSQIVNDFQKGDIAEGYSVSREKKESFPLTVTSAQKNPTAFYLCASSTGQGYTEAFFGQGTRLTVV.

The chain links TRBV6-1 to TRBJ1-5; no firm D call. Germline loops: CDR1 MNHNS, CDR2 SASEGT. This CDR3 contains 13 residues. V gave up 4 bases and J gave up 3 bases, with 7 bases separating them. The CDR3 protein is CASSAGHNQPQHF. CDR3 coding DNA: TGTGCCAGCAGTGCGGGTCACAATCAGCCCCAGCATTTT.

The CDR3: CASSVGLIQETQYF. The CDR3 DNA follows: TGTGCCAGCAGTGTCGGACTTATCCAAGAGACCCAGTACTTC. The genes are TRBV6-1 and TRBJ2-5; perhaps TRBD2 as D (5 bases). V gave up 4 bases and J gave up 1 base, with 10 bases separating them. Germline V CDR1 and CDR2: MNHNS, SASEGT. The CDR3 spans 14 residues.

The CDR3 DNA reads as TGTGCCAGCAGCCCAACTTTAGCCAAAAACATTCAGTACTTC. It translates to CASSPTLAKNIQYF. This rearrangement joins TRBV9 to TRBJ2-4, with D unclear. Per the germline V gene, CDR1 is SGDLS and CDR2 is YYNGEE. The CDR3 spans 14 residues. Trimming shortened V by 4 bases and J by 0 bases, and 8 bases separated the two germline ends.

The V gene is TRBV6-5, the J gene TRBJ2-7, with 9 bases lining up with TRBD1. The germline CDR1 and CDR2 sequences are MNHEY and SVGAGI. Unmatched junction bases numbered 1, after V lost 0 bases and J lost 4 bases. The CDR3 loop spans 14 amino acids. In nucleotides, the CDR3 is TGTGCCAGCAGTTACTCAGGGACAGGGTACGAGCAGTACTTC. Protein product: CASSYSGTGYEQYF.

The V and J genes are TRBV5-6 and TRBJ2-7; 11 nucleotides match TRBD1. The CDR3 is 14 amino acids. V shed 2 bases and J 7 bases; nucleotides not matched to a gene: 5. Germline V gene data show CDR1 as SGHDT and CDR2 as YYEEEE. The CDR3 sequence: CASSFPDRGREQYF. In nucleotides, the CDR3 is TGTGCCAGCAGCTTCCCGGACAGGGGGCGTGAGCAGTACTTC.

The gene calls are TRBV2 and TRBJ2-2, with D possibly TRBD2 on 7 matching bases. The CDR3 totals 16 residues. In germline, CDR1 is SNHLY, CDR2 FYNNEI. V lost 1 base, J lost 5 bases, and 14 bases lay in between. The CDR3 loop is CASSEEGGGNTGELFF. Written as DNA, the CDR3 is TGTGCCAGCAGTGAAGAGGGGGGAGGGAATACCGGGGAGCTGTTTTTT.

The sample holds a few counts of this clone. The chain carries TRBV7-2 and TRBJ2-5, with 9 bases aligning to TRBD2. V shed 4 bases and J 5 bases; nucleotides not matched to a gene: 8. The germline V gene has CDR1 SGHTA and CDR2 FQGNSA. This CDR3 has 15 amino acids. Here the CDR3 DNA reads TGTGCCAGCAGCTGGGGGGGACTAGCCGGCGAGACCCAGTACTTC. Residues: CASSWGGLAGETQYF.

This chain joins TRBV25-1 and TRBJ2-7; 7 bases agree with TRBD1. This CDR3 spans 13 amino acids. Trimming removed 5 bases from V and 3 bases from J; junction bases left unmatched: 4. Germline CDR1 MGHDK, CDR2 SYGVNS. This CDR3 reads CASSTRTGYEQYF. CDR3 in DNA: TGTGCCAGCAGTACTCGGACAGGCTACGAGCAGTACTTC.

The genes are TRBV6-5 and TRBJ2-7, with a tentative D call TRBD2 (5 bases). Germline V gene sequence: CDR1 MNHEY, CDR2 SVGAGI. Trimming shortened V by 6 bases and J by 4 bases, and 13 bases separated the two germline ends. The CDR3 loop spans 13 amino acids. This chain's CDR3 is CASRASSTYEQYF. As DNA, the CDR3 is TGTGCCAGCAGGGCTAGCAGCACTTACGAGCAGTACTTC.